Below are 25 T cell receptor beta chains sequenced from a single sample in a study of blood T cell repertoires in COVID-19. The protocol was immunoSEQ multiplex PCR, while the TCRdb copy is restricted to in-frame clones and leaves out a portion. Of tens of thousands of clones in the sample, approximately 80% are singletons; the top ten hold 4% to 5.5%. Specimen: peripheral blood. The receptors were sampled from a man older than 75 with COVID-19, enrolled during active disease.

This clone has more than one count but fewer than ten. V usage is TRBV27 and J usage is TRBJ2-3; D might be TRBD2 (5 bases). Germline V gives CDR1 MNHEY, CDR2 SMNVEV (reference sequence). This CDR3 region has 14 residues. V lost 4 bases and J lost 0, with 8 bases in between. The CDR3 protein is CASSSRTSTDTQYF. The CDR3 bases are TGTGCCAGCAGTTCCCGGACTAGCACAGATACGCAGTATTTT.

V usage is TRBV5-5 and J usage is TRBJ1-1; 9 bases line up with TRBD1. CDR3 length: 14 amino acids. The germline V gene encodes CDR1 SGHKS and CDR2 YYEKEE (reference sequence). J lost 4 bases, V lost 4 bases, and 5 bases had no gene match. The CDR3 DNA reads TGTGCCAGCAGCATACGGGACAGGGTCACTGAAGCTTTCTTT. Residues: CASSIRDRVTEAFF.

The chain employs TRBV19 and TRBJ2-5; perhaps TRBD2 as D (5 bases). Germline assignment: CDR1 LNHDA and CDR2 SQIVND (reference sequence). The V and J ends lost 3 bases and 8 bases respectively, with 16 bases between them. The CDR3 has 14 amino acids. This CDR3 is CASSIALGDGTQYF. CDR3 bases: TGTGCCAGTAGTATCGCCCTCGGGGATGGTACCCAGTACTTC.

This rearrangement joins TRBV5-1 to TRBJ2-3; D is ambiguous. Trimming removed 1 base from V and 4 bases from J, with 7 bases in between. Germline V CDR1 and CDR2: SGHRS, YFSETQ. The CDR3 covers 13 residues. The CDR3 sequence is CASSLSTSDTQYF. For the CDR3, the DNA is TGCGCCAGCAGCTTGAGCACGTCAGATACGCAGTATTTT.

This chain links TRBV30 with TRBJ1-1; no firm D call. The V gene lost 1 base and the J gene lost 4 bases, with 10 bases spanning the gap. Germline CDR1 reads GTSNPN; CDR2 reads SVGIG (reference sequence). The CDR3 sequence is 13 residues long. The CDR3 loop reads CAWSAGFGTEAFF. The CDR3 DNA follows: TGTGCCTGGAGTGCGGGTTTTGGCACTGAAGCTTTCTTT.

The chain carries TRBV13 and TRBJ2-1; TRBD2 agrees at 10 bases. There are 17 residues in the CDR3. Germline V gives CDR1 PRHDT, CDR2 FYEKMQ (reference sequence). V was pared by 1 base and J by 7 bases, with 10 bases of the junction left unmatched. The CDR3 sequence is CASSLVAGGSVGNEQFF. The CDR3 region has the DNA TGTGCCAGCAGCTTAGTAGCGGGAGGTTCAGTTGGGAATGAGCAGTTCTTC. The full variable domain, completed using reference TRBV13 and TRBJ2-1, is AAGVIQSPRHLIKEKRETATLKCYPIPRHDTVYWYQQGPGQDPQFLISFYEKMQSDKGSIPDRFSAQQFSDYHSELNMSSLELGDSALYFCASSLVAGGSVGNEQFFGPGTRLTVL.

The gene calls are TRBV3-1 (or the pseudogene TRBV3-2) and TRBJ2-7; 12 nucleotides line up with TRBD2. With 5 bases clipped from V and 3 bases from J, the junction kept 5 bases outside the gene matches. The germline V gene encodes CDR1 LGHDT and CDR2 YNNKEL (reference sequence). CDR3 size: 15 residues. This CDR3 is CASSFRLAGVYEQYF. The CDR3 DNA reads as TGTGCCAGCAGCTTCCGACTAGCGGGGGTCTACGAGCAGTACTTC.

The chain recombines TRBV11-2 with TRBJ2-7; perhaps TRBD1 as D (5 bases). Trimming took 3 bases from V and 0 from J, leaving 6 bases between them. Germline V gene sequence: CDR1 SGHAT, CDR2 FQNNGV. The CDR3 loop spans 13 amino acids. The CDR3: CASSFTGSYEQYF. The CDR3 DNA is TGTGCCAGCAGCTTTACAGGCTCCTACGAGCAGTACTTC.

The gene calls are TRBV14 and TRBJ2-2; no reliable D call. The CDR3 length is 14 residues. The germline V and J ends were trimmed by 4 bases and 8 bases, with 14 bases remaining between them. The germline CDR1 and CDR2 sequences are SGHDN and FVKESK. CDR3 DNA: TGTGCCAGCAGCCCACCCTTCGGGTCAGGGGAGCTGTTTTTT. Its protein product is CASSPPFGSGELFF.

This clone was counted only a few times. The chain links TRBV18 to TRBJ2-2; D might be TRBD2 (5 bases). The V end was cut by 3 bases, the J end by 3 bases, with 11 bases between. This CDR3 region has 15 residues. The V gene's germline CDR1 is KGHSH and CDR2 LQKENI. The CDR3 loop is CASSPERADTGELFF. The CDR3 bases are TGTGCCAGCTCACCTGAGCGAGCGGACACCGGGGAGCTGTTTTTT.

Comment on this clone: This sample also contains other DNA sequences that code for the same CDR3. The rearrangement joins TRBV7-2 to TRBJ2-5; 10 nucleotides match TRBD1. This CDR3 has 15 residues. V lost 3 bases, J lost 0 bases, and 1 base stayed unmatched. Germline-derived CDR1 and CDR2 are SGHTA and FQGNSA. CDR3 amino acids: CASSFDRGHQETQYF. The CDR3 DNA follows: TGTGCCAGCAGCTTTGACAGGGGGCACCAAGAGACCCAGTACTTC.

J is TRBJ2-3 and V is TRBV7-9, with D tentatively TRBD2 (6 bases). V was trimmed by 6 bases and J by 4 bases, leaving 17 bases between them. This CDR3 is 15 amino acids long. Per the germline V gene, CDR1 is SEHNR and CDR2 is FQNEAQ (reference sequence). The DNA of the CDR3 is TGTGCCAGCAGTGGGACTCTCCAAGGGGCAGATACGCAGTATTTT. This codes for CASSGTLQGADTQYF.

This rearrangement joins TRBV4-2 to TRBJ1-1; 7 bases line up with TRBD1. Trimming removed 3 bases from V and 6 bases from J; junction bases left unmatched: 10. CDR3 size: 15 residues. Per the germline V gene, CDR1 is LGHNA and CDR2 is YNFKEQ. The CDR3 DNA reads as TGTGCCAGCAGCCACGAACAGGGGAGGAGGGCTGAAGCTTTCTTT. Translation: CASSHEQGRRAEAFF.

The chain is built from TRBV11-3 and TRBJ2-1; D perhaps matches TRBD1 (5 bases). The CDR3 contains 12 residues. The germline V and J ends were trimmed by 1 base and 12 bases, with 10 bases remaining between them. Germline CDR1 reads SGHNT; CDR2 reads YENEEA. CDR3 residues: CASSLVLGPQFF. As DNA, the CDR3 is TGTGCCAGCAGCTTAGTCCTGGGGCCGCAGTTCTTC.

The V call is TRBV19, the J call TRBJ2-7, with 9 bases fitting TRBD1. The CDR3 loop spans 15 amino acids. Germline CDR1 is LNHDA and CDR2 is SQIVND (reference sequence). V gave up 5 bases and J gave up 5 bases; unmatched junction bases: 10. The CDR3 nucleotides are TGTGCCAGTAGTGGGGACAGGGTAGAGTTCGACGAGCAGTACTTC. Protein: CASSGDRVEFDEQYF.

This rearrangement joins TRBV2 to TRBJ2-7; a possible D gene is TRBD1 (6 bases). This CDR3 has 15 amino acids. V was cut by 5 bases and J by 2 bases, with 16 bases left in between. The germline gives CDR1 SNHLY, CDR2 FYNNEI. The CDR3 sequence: CASSPIGTLAYEQYF. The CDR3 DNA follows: TGTGCCAGCAGTCCAATCGGGACATTAGCCTACGAGCAGTACTTC.

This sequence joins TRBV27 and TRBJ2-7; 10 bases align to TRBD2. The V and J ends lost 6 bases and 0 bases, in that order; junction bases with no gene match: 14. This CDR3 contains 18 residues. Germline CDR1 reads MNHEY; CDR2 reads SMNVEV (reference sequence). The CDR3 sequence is CASRTTLAGIGPSYEQYF. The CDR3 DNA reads TGTGCCAGCAGGACGACACTAGCGGGGATCGGGCCCTCCTACGAGCAGTACTTC.

The CDR3 protein is CAIQGVQETQYF. CDR3 DNA sequence: TGTGCCATACAGGGGGTCCAAGAGACCCAGTACTTC. The gene calls are TRBV11-3 and TRBJ2-5; 8 nucleotides agree with TRBD1. Germline V gives CDR1 SGHNT, CDR2 YENEEA. The CDR3 is 12 amino acids. Trimming at V came to 10 bases and at J to 1 base, leaving 2 bases not matched to a gene.

The CDR3 DNA reads as TGCGCCAGCAGTCAAACGAAACGGGTTCTACGCACTGTATGCACAGATACGCAGTATTTT. Translating it yields CASSQTKRVLRTVCTDTQYF. The chain carries TRBV23-1 and TRBJ2-3; unclear D gene. TRBV23-1 is treated as an ORF (open reading frame) with a function not yet certain. V gave up 2 bases and J gave up 1 base, with 25 bases separating them. The CDR3 consists of 20 residues.

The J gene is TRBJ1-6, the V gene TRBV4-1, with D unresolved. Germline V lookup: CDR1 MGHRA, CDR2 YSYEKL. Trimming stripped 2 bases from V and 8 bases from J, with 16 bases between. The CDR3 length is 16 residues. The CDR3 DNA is TGCGCCAGCAGCCAAAGAAGCGGGTTAGGAGATTCACCCCTCCACTTT. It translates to CASSQRSGLGDSPLHF.

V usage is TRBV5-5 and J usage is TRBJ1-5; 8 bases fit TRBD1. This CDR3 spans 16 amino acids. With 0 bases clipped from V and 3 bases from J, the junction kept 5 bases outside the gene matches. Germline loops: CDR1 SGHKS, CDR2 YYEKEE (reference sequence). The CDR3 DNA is TGTGCCAGCAGCTTGGGTCGGACAGGGAACAATCAGCCCCAGCATTTT. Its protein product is CASSLGRTGNNQPQHF.

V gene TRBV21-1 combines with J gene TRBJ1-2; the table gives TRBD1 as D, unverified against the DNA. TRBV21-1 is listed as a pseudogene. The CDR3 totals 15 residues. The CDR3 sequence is CASSKVRGQGGGYTF. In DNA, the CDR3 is TGTGCCAGCAGCAAAGTAAGGGGACAGGGTGGAGGCTACACCTTC.

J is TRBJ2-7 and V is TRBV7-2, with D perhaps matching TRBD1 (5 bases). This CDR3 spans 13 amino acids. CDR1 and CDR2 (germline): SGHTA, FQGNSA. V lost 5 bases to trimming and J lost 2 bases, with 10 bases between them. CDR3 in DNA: TGTGCCAGCAGCCCCCAGGGCCCCTACGAGCAGTACTTC. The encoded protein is CASSPQGPYEQYF.

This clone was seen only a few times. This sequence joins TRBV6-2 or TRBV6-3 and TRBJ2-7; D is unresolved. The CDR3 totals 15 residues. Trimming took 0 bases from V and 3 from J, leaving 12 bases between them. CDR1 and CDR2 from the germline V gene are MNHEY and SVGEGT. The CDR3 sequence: CASSYSTLGDYEQYF. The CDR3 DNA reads TGTGCCAGCAGTTACTCGACCCTAGGAGACTACGAGCAGTACTTC.

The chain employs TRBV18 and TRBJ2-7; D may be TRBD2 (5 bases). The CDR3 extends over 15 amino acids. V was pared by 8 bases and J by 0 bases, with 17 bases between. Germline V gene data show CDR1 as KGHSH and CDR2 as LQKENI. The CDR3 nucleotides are TGTGCCAGCCGGGCCCCCAGCGGCTCCTCCTACGAGCAGTACTTC. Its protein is CASRAPSGSSYEQYF.